The TCR beta chain under discussion was sequenced for a study of blood T cells in healthy people across ages (dated by TCRdb to between 2015 and 2016). Regarding the research as a whole: In model experiments, template switching captured roughly one uniquely barcoded TCR beta cDNA molecule for every two T cells. Age-related changes in TCR beta repertoire diversity were measured in the study by deep sequencing normalized with unique cDNA molecular identifiers. Donors were grouped into four age groups: young (average approximately 15 years), middle-aged (roughly 40), aged (roughly 67) and long-lived (approximately 81). To avoid experimental bias, donors of different ages were randomly spread across the sequencing lanes. Two additional independent replicas of 1 million unique cDNA reads from the same blood draw were analyzed for two donors (one aged 18 to 30 and one aged 80 or older).

Library prep was done by 5' RACE. TCRdb lists the instrument as Illumina HiSeq 2500. A second PCR of 7 to 11 cycles was run with a J-beta primer mix and a sample-barcoded 5' primer. A template-switch 5' adaptor carrying 12 random nucleotides introduced a unique molecular identifier onto each TCR beta cDNA molecule. Each sample yielded at least 3 million CDR3-containing paired-end reads. The Mint cDNA synthesis kit, primed by a TRBC-specific oligonucleotide, was used to synthesize first-strand cDNA from all RNA. All cDNA was treated with uracil-DNA glycosylase and then went through a first 18-cycle PCR with the universal primers M1SS and BC2_uni_R. In the source study's methods: For normalization, 1 million high-quality reads, each with a distinct molecular identifier, were randomly selected from each sample. Instead of being binned into consensus sequences, reads that shared molecular identifiers were thrown out. MiTCR, with a Q25 quality threshold and the strictest error-elimination algorithm, was used for CDR3 identification, clonotype clustering and error correction. A nonparametric unseen species model with Euler transformation was used to estimate a lower bound on total TCR beta diversity. TCRdb trimmed the raw reads at Q25, called clones with MiXCR and kept productive beta chains. Rows merge per CDR3 protein into single entries with the most common DNA and genes. The V and J calls come from TCRdb's annotation, not from the publication. This sample has around 800,000 distinct CDR3 sequences in its table, and roughly 60% of those were observed once. The ten largest make up roughly a quarter of the sample.

V has 2 bases trimmed and J has 5 bases trimmed; junction bases matching no gene number 9. The CDR3 runs 16 residues from the cysteine to the phenylalanine. Just CDR3 DNA is preserved here, 48 bases in frame from base 1. Results the study describes overall, beyond this receptor: Because profiling used bulk unsorted PBMCs, naive and antigen-experienced compartments could not be compared conclusively. Estimates of total diversity based on one million sequenced T cells were considered lower bounds and underestimates. The percentage of naive T cells measured by flow cytometry correlated strongly with observed TCR beta diversity. Compared with the aged group, the long-lived group had more naive CD4+ T cells, fewer expanded clones and increased TCR diversity, a pattern suggesting age selection. The CMV infection status of donors was not known, potentially confounding age-related changes in expanded clonotypes. As age increased, observed TCR beta diversity per million T cells dropped in a roughly linear way, and a significant reduction was already evident by age around 41.

Regarding this clonotype: Its cognate antigen has yet to be identified. No quality values exist for individual bases; no much larger clone is one base distant.

The donors were 40 or so Caucasian individuals from Russia, aged roughly 6 to 90 years, who were systemically healthy. About 9.6 milliliters of peripheral blood were collected from each donor into EDTA-treated Vacutainer tubes. Ficoll-Paque density-gradient centrifugation was used to isolate PBMCs, with at least 7 million per sample. Total RNA was extracted from PBMCs with Trizol reagent, with at least 5 micrograms obtained per sample. Naive CD45RAhigh/CD27high T cell percentages were measured by flow cytometry on a PBMC aliquot from every donor. The sequence was obtained from a man aged 30-40 years in good health. Recombination linked TRBV12-3 or TRBV12-4 to TRBJ2-1, with 7 bases aligning to TRBD2. The material sequenced was blood. The CDR3 protein is CASSLRGVKADNEQFF. The nucleotide sequence is TGTGCCAGCAGTTTACGGGGGGTGAAAGCGGACAATGAGCAGTTCTTC.